This T cell receptor beta chain was sequenced in a study of T cell changes during pregnancy in multiple sclerosis. Only in-frame clones appear in the TCRdb table, and some are missing; sequencing was by immunoSEQ multiplex PCR. The profile covers 25,000 to 35,000 clones, with 80% to 90% appearing a single time and 6.9% taken by the ten largest. This CDR3 is built from 16 residues. Looked up from germline, CDR1 is PRHDT and CDR2 is FYEKMQ (reference sequence). The junction had 10 bases not matched to a gene; V was cut back by 5 bases and J by 4 bases. This material consisted of CD8+ T cells from peripheral blood mononuclear cells, taken in the second trimester of pregnancy. The receptor was derived from a female donor with multiple sclerosis, enrolled in a pregnancy study. The chain joins TRBV13 to TRBJ2-2; 7 bases match TRBD2. CDR3: CASSGKGGGGTGELFF. As DNA, the CDR3 is TGTGCCAGCAGCGGGAAGGGTGGCGGGGGCACCGGGGAGCTGTTTTTT.